Shown below are 27 T cell receptor beta chains from a single sample sequenced in a study of PD-1 blockade in classical Hodgkin lymphoma. Only in-frame clones appear in the TCRdb table, and some are missing; sequencing was by immunoSEQ multiplex PCR. The profile covers about 99,000 clones, with around 81% appearing a single time and around 15% taken by the ten largest. Autologous stem cell transplantation was followed by relapse in every patient, and brentuximab vedotin exposure varied. The sequences come from peripheral blood mononuclear cells (PBMCs), collected before the second cycle of nivolumab. The source is a human donor with classical Hodgkin lymphoma.

CDR3 residues: CASGPPGTIQNQPQHF. CDR3 bases: TGTGCTAGTGGCCCCCCCGGGACTATACAAAATCAGCCCCAGCATTTT. The rearrangement links TRBV12-5 to TRBJ1-5; possibly TRBD1 for D (5 bases). The CDR3 runs 16 residues. From germline, CDR1 is LGHNT and CDR2 FRNRAP. V was cut by 6 bases and J by 4 bases, with 19 bases left in between.

The V gene is TRBV6-1, the J gene TRBJ1-2; D is uncertain. The ends were cut back, 0 bases at V and 3 bases at J, with 14 bases in the middle. The CDR3 runs 16 residues. The germline V gene has CDR1 MNHNS and CDR2 SASEGT. For the CDR3, the DNA is TGTGCCAGCAGTGAAGCGCGATTCGGGAGATACTATGGCTACACCTTC. Residues: CASSEARFGRYYGYTF.

The rearrangement links TRBV4-3 to TRBJ1-1; D call uncertain. The CDR3 is made up of 14 amino acids. Germline CDR1 LGHNA, CDR2 YSLEER. Trimming pared 1 base from V and 4 bases from J, leaving 10 bases between. CDR3 amino acids: CASSQGSLGTEAFF. The CDR3, as DNA: TGCGCCAGCAGCCAAGGGTCACTCGGCACTGAAGCTTTCTTT.

In its sample, this clone was seen a few times. This chain connects TRBV10-3 to TRBJ1-1; D unresolved. The CDR3 extends over 14 amino acids. The V end was cut by 0 bases, the J end by 7 bases, with 12 bases between. In germline, CDR1 is ENHRY, CDR2 SYGVKD. CDR3 sequence: CAISESRVGLEAFF. The CDR3 DNA is TGTGCCATCAGTGAGTCTAGGGTGGGTCTTGAAGCTTTCTTT.

The CDR3 spells CASSPRKMNTEAFF. The CDR3 DNA sequence: TGTGCCAGCAGCCCCCGAAAGATGAACACTGAAGCTTTCTTT. The chain employs TRBV7-6 and TRBJ1-1; D gene unclear. The CDR3 is made up of 14 amino acids. V shed 5 bases and J shed 0 bases, with 10 bases lying between them. Germline V gene data show CDR1 as SGHVS and CDR2 as FNYEAQ.

This clone has just one count. The rearrangement joins TRBV4-2 to TRBJ2-2; 7 bases align to TRBD1. The CDR3 consists of 16 residues. Germline V gene data show CDR1 as LGHNA and CDR2 as YNFKEQ. With 0 bases clipped from V and 6 bases from J, the junction kept 7 bases outside the gene matches. The CDR3 bases are TGTGCCAGCAGCCAAGATCCTGGGACAGTATCCGGGGAGCTGTTTTTT. Its protein product is CASSQDPGTVSGELFF.

The chain joins TRBV30 to TRBJ2-7, with 8 bases lining up with TRBD2. CDR1 and CDR2 (germline): GTSNPN, SVGIG (reference sequence). V gave up 2 bases and J gave up 9 bases; unmatched junction bases: 9. The CDR3 totals 13 residues. The CDR3 spells CAWSTGTRRVQYF. DNA of the CDR3: TGTGCCTGGAGTACTGGGACTAGGAGGGTGCAGTACTTC.

V usage is TRBV18 and J usage is TRBJ2-6, with D perhaps TRBD1 or TRBD2 (6 bases each). This CDR3 comprises 17 residues. CDR1 KGHSH and CDR2 LQKENI come from the germline V gene. Trimming removed 6 bases at V and 0 bases at J, with 15 bases between. CDR3 coding DNA: TGTGCCAGCTCTGGAGGGGGACCCCTCTCTGGGGCCAACGTCCTGACTTTC. Encoded protein: CASSGGGPLSGANVLTF.

This CDR3 reads CASSTTSTDTQYF. The CDR3 region has the DNA TGTGCCAGCAGCACGACTAGCACAGATACGCAGTATTTT. The chain recombines TRBV5-6 with TRBJ2-3; D gene ambiguous. V was pared by 4 bases and J by 0 bases, with 6 bases between. This CDR3 has 13 amino acids. Germline assignment: CDR1 SGHDT and CDR2 YYEEEE.

V usage is TRBV9 and J usage is TRBJ2-1; D might be TRBD1 (5 bases). This CDR3 is 17 amino acids long. Trimming took off 4 bases at V and 0 bases at J, with 17 bases between the two ends. Per germline, CDR1 SGDLS and CDR2 YYNGEE. CDR3 nucleotides: TGTGCCAGCAGCTACGCGATCCAGGGATCCTCCTACAATGAGCAGTTCTTC. This codes for CASSYAIQGSSYNEQFF.

The V and J genes are TRBV19 and TRBJ2-5; 11 bases line up with TRBD2. The CDR3 consists of 16 residues. CDR1 LNHDA and CDR2 SQIVND come from the germline V gene (reference sequence). V lost 6 bases to trimming and J lost 4 bases; unmatched junction nucleotides: 10. The CDR3 loop reads CASRVTSGEGPETQYF. CDR3 coding DNA: TGTGCCAGTAGGGTGACTAGCGGGGAGGGGCCAGAGACCCAGTACTTC.

Only one count was recorded for this clone. The chain recombines TRBV4-2 with TRBJ2-2, with D perhaps matching TRBD1 (5 bases). With 0 bases removed from V and 6 bases from J, the gap between germline ends came to 8 bases. Per germline, CDR1 LGHNA and CDR2 YNFKEQ. The CDR3 runs 14 residues. CDR3 residues: CASSQDFRAGELFF. CDR3 sequence (DNA): TGTGCCAGCAGCCAAGATTTCAGGGCCGGGGAGCTGTTTTTT.

The chain joins TRBV19 to TRBJ1-1, with D possibly matching TRBD1 (5 bases). V was shortened by 7 bases and J by 5 bases, with 20 bases between the two germline ends. Germline V gene sequence: CDR1 LNHDA, CDR2 SQIVND (reference sequence). The CDR3 extends over 15 amino acids. The CDR3: CASTVDTGRDTEAFF. CDR3 in DNA: TGTGCCAGTACGGTGGACACTGGTAGGGATACTGAAGCTTTCTTT.

The chain uses TRBV10-3 and TRBJ2-1; 11 bases align to TRBD1. The CDR3 is 15 residues long. The germline V gene has CDR1 ENHRY and CDR2 SYGVKD. The V and J ends lost 6 bases and 8 bases, in that order; junction bases with no gene match: 9. This CDR3 reads CAIRDRDRGLHEQFF. In nucleotides, the CDR3 is TGTGCCATCAGGGACCGGGACAGGGGGTTACATGAGCAGTTCTTC.

The sample holds a few counts of this clone. In DNA form, the CDR3 reads TGTGCCAGCAGCGACCGGTACGAGCAGTACTTC. Protein: CASSDRYEQYF. The chain is built from TRBV7-2 and TRBJ2-7; D unclear. Trimming stripped 5 bases from V and 4 bases from J, with 6 bases between. Germline CDR1 SGHTA, CDR2 FQGNSA. This CDR3 is 11 amino acids long.

The V gene is TRBV9, the J gene TRBJ2-5; tentatively, D is TRBD1 (5 bases). The J call may be wrong; the DNA end is better matched by TRBJ2-7. CDR1 and CDR2 (germline): SGDLS, YYNGEE. The CDR3 spans 13 residues. In nucleotides, the CDR3 is TGTGCCAGCAGCGGGACACTCTCCTACGAGCAGTACTTC. Protein sequence: CASSGTLSYEQYF.

The chain has TRBV9 and TRBJ2-5; perhaps D is TRBD1 or TRBD2 (6 bases each). Per the germline V gene, CDR1 is SGDLS and CDR2 is YYNGEE. V was clipped by 0 bases and J by 4 bases, with 19 bases between them. The CDR3 contains 17 residues. CDR3 sequence reads: CASSVDASGAVLETQYF. CDR3 DNA: TGTGCCAGCAGCGTAGATGCTTCGGGGGCAGTCTTAGAGACCCAGTACTTC.

The genes are TRBV19 and TRBJ2-1; 8 nucleotides align to TRBD2. The V and J ends lost 5 bases and 7 bases, in that order; junction bases with no gene match: 13. Per germline, CDR1 LNHDA and CDR2 SQIVND (reference sequence). The CDR3 totals 16 residues. The DNA for the CDR3 is TGTGCCAGTAGTCCGGTGGTCCAAACTAGCGGAAATGAGCAGTTCTTC. It encodes CASSPVVQTSGNEQFF.

The chain is built from TRBV9 and TRBJ2-7, with D possibly being TRBD1 (6 bases). The CDR3 is 12 residues long. Germline CDR1 SGDLS, CDR2 YYNGEE. V lost 0 bases and J 5 bases, leaving 6 bases between the germline ends. CDR3 nucleotides: TGTGCCAGCAGCGTAGACAGGGACGAGCAGTACTTC. Translated, it gives CASSVDRDEQYF.

V usage is TRBV28 and J usage is TRBJ2-7, with D hard to call. Trimming took off 6 bases at V and 3 bases at J, with 18 bases between the two ends. The CDR3 runs to 15 residues. Germline V gene data show CDR1 as MDHEN and CDR2 as SYDVKM. CDR3 in amino acids: CASSLVRYRNYEQYF. CDR3 nucleotides: TGTGCCAGCAGCCTGGTGCGTTATCGAAACTACGAGCAGTACTTC. The full variable domain, with the rest looked up from reference TRBV28 and TRBJ2-7, is DVKVTQSSRYLVKRTGEKVFLECVQDMDHENMFWYRQDPGLGLRLIYFSYDVKMKEKGDIPEGYSVSREKKERFSLILESASTNQTSMYLCASSLVRYRNYEQYFGPGTRLTVT.

The chain employs TRBV7-8 and TRBJ2-6; tentatively, D is TRBD2 (5 bases). CDR1 and CDR2 from the germline V gene are SGHVS and FQNEAQ. The V end was cut by 5 bases, the J end by 1 base, with 9 bases between. The CDR3 covers 15 residues. The CDR3 protein is CASSPRGSGANVLTF. CDR3 DNA sequence: TGTGCCAGCAGCCCCCGAGGGTCTGGGGCCAACGTCCTGACTTTC.

The J gene is TRBJ1-4, the V gene TRBV12-5; D perhaps matches TRBD1 (6 bases). The germline V and J ends were trimmed by 3 bases and 5 bases, with 16 bases remaining between them. Germline CDR1 and CDR2: LGHNT and FRNRAP. The CDR3 contains 16 residues. DNA for the CDR3: TGTGCTAGTGGTTTCACTCAGGGGAGTAGGAATGAAAAACTGTTTTTT. Amino acids: CASGFTQGSRNEKLFF.

This clone appeared a few times. The CDR3 sequence: CASSLAASGTGELFF. The CDR3 coding sequence is TGTGCCAGCAGCTTAGCGGCCTCGGGCACCGGGGAGCTGTTTTTT. J is TRBJ2-2 and V is TRBV5-4, with D possibly matching TRBD2 (5 bases). The germline CDR1 and CDR2 sequences are SGHNT and YYREEE (reference sequence). The germline V and J ends were trimmed by 2 bases and 4 bases, with 12 bases remaining between them. The CDR3 runs to 15 residues.

V usage is TRBV5-1 and J usage is TRBJ1-2; a weak D match, TRBD1 (5 bases). From germline, CDR1 is SGHRS and CDR2 YFSETQ. The length of the CDR3 is 16 residues. Trimming pared 3 bases from V and 8 bases from J, leaving 23 bases between. CDR3 amino acids: CASSSEVGREGSGYTF. The CDR3 region has the DNA TGCGCCAGCAGCTCCGAGGTCGGCAGGGAAGGTTCGGGCTACACCTTC. The entire variable domain, with the rest obtained from reference TRBV5-1 and TRBJ1-2, is as follows: KAGVTQTPRYLIKTRGQQVTLSCSPISGHRSVSWYQQTPGQGLQFLFEYFSETQRNKGNFPGRFSGRQFSNSRSEMNVSTLELGDSALYLCASSSEVGREGSGYTFGSGTRLTVV.

CDR3 sequence (DNA): TGTGCCATCAGCCCACTAGCGGGAGGGCTCACAGATACGCAGTATTTT. Amino acids: CAISPLAGGLTDTQYF. The genes are TRBV10-3 and TRBJ2-3; 13 positions agree with TRBD2. V was pared by 6 bases and J by 2 bases, with 5 bases of the junction left unmatched. Germline CDR1 and CDR2: ENHRY and SYGVKD. The CDR3 has 16 amino acids.

The chain employs TRBV9 and TRBJ2-5; a weak D match, TRBD2 (6 bases). The germline V gene encodes CDR1 SGDLS and CDR2 YYNGEE. V lost 3 bases to trimming and J lost 5 bases, with 8 bases between them. The CDR3 has 12 residues. The CDR3 is CASSAGGETQYF. The CDR3 nucleotides read TGTGCCAGCAGCGCCGGAGGGGAGACCCAGTACTTC.

This chain links TRBV7-6 with TRBJ2-3, with TRBD1 matching 8 bases. CDR1 and CDR2 from the germline V gene are SGHVS and FNYEAQ. After removal of 2 bases from V and 2 bases from J, the junction contained 0 bases not matched to a gene. This CDR3 spans 14 amino acids. The CDR3 region is CASSLQGATDTQYF. The CDR3 bases are TGTGCCAGCAGCTTACAGGGGGCCACAGATACGCAGTATTTT.